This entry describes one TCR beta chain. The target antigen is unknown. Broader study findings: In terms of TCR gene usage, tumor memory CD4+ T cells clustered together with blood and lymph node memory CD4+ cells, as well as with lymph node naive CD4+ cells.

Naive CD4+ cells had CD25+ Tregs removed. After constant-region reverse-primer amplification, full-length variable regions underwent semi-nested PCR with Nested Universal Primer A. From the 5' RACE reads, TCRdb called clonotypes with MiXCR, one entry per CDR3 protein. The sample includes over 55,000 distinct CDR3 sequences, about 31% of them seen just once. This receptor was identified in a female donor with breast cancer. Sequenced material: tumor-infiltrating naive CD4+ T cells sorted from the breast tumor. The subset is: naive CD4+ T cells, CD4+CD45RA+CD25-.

The chain's CDR3 is CSARGDGPQETQYF. CDR3 nucleotides: TGCAGTGCTAGAGGGGACGGACCCCAAGAGACCCAGTACTTC. The chain combines TRBV20-1 with TRBJ2-5; tentatively, D is TRBD1 or TRBD2 (5 bases each). The CDR3 has 14 residues. Trimming removed 1 base from V and 1 base from J, with 10 bases in between. The V gene's germline CDR1 is DFQATT and CDR2 SNEGSKA (reference sequence).